One sample yielded the 30 T cell receptor beta chains listed below, sequenced in a study of T cells in Graves' hyperthyroidism and ophthalmopathy. Researchers amplified the TCR beta CDR3 regions from RNA transcripts. The TCR CDR3 first-round RT-PCR relied on the HTBI primer set. TCRdb itself ran the multiplex PCR reads through MiXCR, one entry per CDR3 protein. The sample lists around 620,000 distinct CDR3 sequences, roughly 50% occurring once. The sequenced material came from peripheral blood or thyroid tissue (not recorded which). These receptors originate from an adult woman with Graves' disease, either hyperthyroidism or ophthalmopathy (not recorded which).

This clonotype was recorded many times. The rearrangement links TRBV5-6 to TRBJ1-5; D not resolved. Germline-derived CDR1 and CDR2 are SGHDT and YYEEEE. Trimming removed 2 bases from V and 3 bases from J, with 9 bases in between. The CDR3 totals 14 residues. The CDR3 coding sequence is TGTGCCAGCAGCTTATACAGACTCAATCAGCCCCAGCATTTT. This encodes CASSLYRLNQPQHF.

The J gene is TRBJ2-7, the V gene TRBV10-3; D might be TRBD2 (6 bases). This CDR3 has 12 residues. Germline CDR1 ENHRY, CDR2 SYGVKD. The ends were cut back, 8 bases at V and 2 bases at J, with 10 bases in the middle. The CDR3 sequence: CAIGGTAYEQYF. The CDR3 region has the DNA TGTGCCATCGGGGGGACCGCCTACGAGCAGTACTTC.

This clonotype was counted a few times. The V and J genes are TRBV18 and TRBJ1-2, with TRBD1 as a possible D gene (5 bases). Between the trimmed V and J ends, which lost 3 bases and 6 bases, there was a span of 17 bases. The germline V gene encodes CDR1 KGHSH and CDR2 LQKENI. The CDR3 length is 15 residues. The CDR3 DNA reads TGTGCCAGCTCACCTTTAGAGGGGCGCATGAATGGCTACACCTTC. Protein: CASSPLEGRMNGYTF.

This clonotype was counted many times. The chain is built from TRBV7-8 and TRBJ1-1; D gene unclear. Germline CDR1 reads SGHVS; CDR2 reads FQNEAQ. Trimming pared 0 bases from V and 3 bases from J, leaving 8 bases between. This CDR3 is built from 14 residues. The CDR3 sequence: CASSLASGYTEAFF. The CDR3 DNA is TGTGCCAGCAGCTTAGCGTCGGGGTACACTGAAGCTTTCTTT. Filled out from reference TRBV7-8 and TRBJ1-1, the complete variable domain reads GAGVSQSPRYKVAKRGQDVALRCDPISGHVSLFWYQQALGQGPEFLTYFQNEAQLDKSGLPSDRFFAERPEGSVSTLKIQRTQQEDSAVYLCASSLASGYTEAFFGQGTRLTVV.

Regarding this clonotype: This likely comes from a read error, as the CDR3 has no conserved phenylalanine or tryptophan at its end. No DNA is shown, since the ends of the CDR3 on it are uncertain; the CDR3 is the one TCRdb lists. The gene calls are TRBV12-3 or TRBV12-4 and TRBJ1-4; the table assigns TRBD1, which was not confirmed against the DNA. The CDR3 spans 8 amino acids, including both terminal residues. CDR3 protein: CASSENRD.

This clonotype was counted at least ten times. The chain combines TRBV5-1 with TRBJ2-7; 7 bases are shared with TRBD1. Germline trimming cut 0 bases from V and 3 bases from J; bases unmatched to any gene: 3. The length of the CDR3 is 14 residues. The germline V gene encodes CDR1 SGHRS and CDR2 YFSETQ. This CDR3 is CASSLGGQNYEQYF. The CDR3 DNA is TGCGCCAGCAGCTTGGGGGGACAGAACTACGAGCAGTACTTC.

This clonotype was detected ten times or more. The chain uses TRBV19 and TRBJ2-5, with 11 bases matching TRBD1. Per the germline V gene, CDR1 is LNHDA and CDR2 is SQIVND (reference sequence). The J segment lost 5 bases and the V segment lost 6 bases, leaving 11 bases of the junction unmatched. The CDR3 has 16 amino acids. The CDR3, as DNA: TGTGCCAGTAGATCCCTCGGGGACAGGGGGACGGAGACCCAGTACTTC. It translates to CASRSLGDRGTETQYF.

This clonotype was seen a single time. The chain is built from TRBV7-3 and TRBJ2-5, with 11 nucleotides matching TRBD2. Germline CDR1 and CDR2: SGHTA and FQGTGA. V trimming: 4 bases; J trimming: 5 bases; junction bases outside the gene matches: 9. This CDR3 has 16 amino acids. The CDR3 reads CASSWGSGRAGETQYF. Here the CDR3 DNA reads TGTGCCAGCAGCTGGGGTAGCGGGAGGGCCGGGGAGACCCAGTACTTC.

This clonotype was detected once. This chain connects TRBV24-1 to TRBJ1-2; TRBD1 aligns across 8 bases. The V gene's germline CDR1 is KGHDR and CDR2 SFDVKD. CDR3 length equals 15 residues. The J segment lost 8 bases and the V segment lost 3 bases, leaving 10 bases of the junction unmatched. CDR3 loop: CATSDISGTGDGYTF. DNA of the CDR3: TGTGCCACCAGTGATATTTCCGGGACAGGTGACGGCTACACCTTC.

This chain uses TRBV7-9 with TRBJ1-2, with D tentatively TRBD1 (6 bases). This CDR3 has 19 amino acids. V dropped 5 bases and J dropped 1 base, with 26 bases sitting between them. Germline V gene sequence: CDR1 SEHNR, CDR2 FQNEAQ (reference sequence). CDR3 protein: CASSKMGGGRTVFNYGYTF. DNA for the CDR3: TGTGCCAGCAGCAAAATGGGAGGGGGACGCACCGTTTTTAACTATGGCTACACCTTC.

This clonotype was observed at least ten times. The chain uses TRBV7-9 and TRBJ1-1; 11 nucleotides match TRBD1. The germline gives CDR1 SEHNR, CDR2 FQNEAQ (reference sequence). Germline trimming cut 5 bases from V and 1 base from J; bases unmatched to any gene: 9. This CDR3 has 17 amino acids. The CDR3 sequence: CASSPRTGGARNTEAFF. The CDR3, as DNA: TGTGCCAGCAGCCCGAGGACAGGGGGCGCGAGGAACACTGAAGCTTTCTTT.

This chain links TRBV7-9 with TRBJ2-7; 9 nucleotides line up with TRBD2. Germline CDR1 is SEHNR and CDR2 is FQNEAQ (reference sequence). This CDR3 contains 16 residues. J gave up 5 bases and V 6 bases, and 14 bases lay outside the gene matches. The CDR3 region is CASSVNSGTSSHEQYF. CDR3 DNA: TGTGCCAGCAGTGTGAACTCCGGGACTAGCAGCCACGAGCAGTACTTC.

This clonotype was found once. The rearrangement uses TRBV15 and TRBJ1-1; no clear D. V was shortened by 2 bases and J by 3 bases, with 13 bases between the two germline ends. CDR1 is LNHNV, CDR2 YYDKDF, per germline (reference sequence). This CDR3 comprises 15 residues. CDR3 protein: CATSRRSGGDTEAFF. CDR3 DNA: TGTGCCACCAGCAGAAGGAGTGGCGGAGACACTGAAGCTTTCTTT.

This clonotype was observed a handful of times. This rearrangement joins TRBV6-6 to TRBJ1-5, with 9 positions matching TRBD1. The CDR3 extends over 18 amino acids. The germline CDR1 and CDR2 sequences are MNHNY and SVGAGI (reference sequence). The V and J ends lost 5 bases and 2 bases, in that order; junction bases with no gene match: 13. CDR3 sequence reads: CASSLQKGQGRGNQPQHF. The CDR3 nucleotides read TGTGCCAGCAGTCTTCAAAAGGGACAGGGTCGGGGCAATCAGCCCCAGCATTTT.

In this sample, this clonotype turned up many times. V is TRBV5-1 and J is TRBJ2-2; D unclear. Germline V gene sequence: CDR1 SGHRS, CDR2 YFSETQ. Trimming took 5 bases from V and 11 from J, leaving 10 bases between them. The CDR3 covers 11 residues. The CDR3: CASSFGRELFF. In DNA, the CDR3 is TGCGCCAGCAGTTTCGGGCGAGAGCTGTTTTTT.

About this clonotype: No conserved phenylalanine or tryptophan ends this CDR3, so it is likely a read error. The DNA is left out, because the CDR3 cannot be placed on it with certainty; the CDR3 is given as TCRdb lists it. The rearrangement links TRBV10-1 to TRBJ2-5; the table's D call of TRBD2 was not tested on the DNA. Germline CDR1 reads WNHNN; CDR2 reads SYGVQD (reference sequence). The CDR3 has 9 amino acids, counting both end residues. CDR3: CASSGQGTS.

As to this clonotype: Possible read error: a much larger clone is one base away. V usage is TRBV20-1 and J usage is TRBJ2-7; D not resolved. This CDR3 comprises 14 residues. Germline CDR1 and CDR2: DFQATT and SNEGSKA (reference sequence). CDR3 coding DNA: TGCAATGCTTTAGACCCCCAGACCTCCTACGAGCAGTACTTC. Translated, it gives CNALDPQTSYEQYF.

The genes are TRBV7-2 and TRBJ1-2; D gene unclear. The V gene's germline CDR1 is SGHTA and CDR2 FQGNSA. The CDR3 loop spans 13 amino acids. With 6 bases removed from V and 7 bases from J, the gap between germline ends came to 15 bases. CDR3 in DNA: TGTGCCAGCAGTTACGGGCTTCGCCCTGGCTACACCTTC. It specifies CASSYGLRPGYTF.

In its sample, this clonotype was seen once. This chain uses TRBV9 with TRBJ2-2, with D perhaps TRBD1 or TRBD2 (5 bases each). Germline V gene lookup returns CDR1 SGDLS and CDR2 YYNGEE. This CDR3 spans 15 amino acids. V was pared by 2 bases and J by 4 bases, with 12 bases between. The DNA of the CDR3 is TGTGCCAGCAGCGTCGAGGGGACGGGCACCGGGGAGCTGTTTTTT. Residues: CASSVEGTGTGELFF.

About this clonotype itself: An end of the junction does not agree with germline; a read error may underlie this. The chain's CDR3 is CASSTGDPGELFF. CDR3 DNA: TGTGCTAGCAGCACAGGGGATCCCGGGGAGCTGTTTTTT. The chain has TRBV7-7 and TRBJ2-2; the match to TRBD1 covers 7 bases. The CDR3 extends over 13 amino acids. Per germline, CDR1 SSHAT and CDR2 FNYEAQ (reference sequence).

The chain recombines TRBV20-1 with TRBJ2-7; TRBD1 aligns across 7 bases. Germline trimming cut 3 bases from V and 0 bases from J; bases unmatched to any gene: 8. The germline V gene has CDR1 DFQATT and CDR2 SNEGSKA (reference sequence). The length of the CDR3 is 15 residues. This CDR3 reads CSASIRDSSSYEQYF. In DNA form, the CDR3 reads TGCAGTGCTAGTATCCGGGACAGTAGCTCCTACGAGCAGTACTTC.

At least ten counts were recorded for this clonotype. The chain joins TRBV6-6 to TRBJ1-1, with TRBD1 as a possible D gene (6 bases). Germline CDR1 MNHNY, CDR2 SVGAGI (reference sequence). The CDR3 spans 15 residues. V dropped 6 bases and J dropped 10 bases, with 24 bases sitting between them. This chain's CDR3 is CASSLQGRGLESAFF. The CDR3 region has the DNA TGTGCCAGCAGCCTACAGGGCCGTGGGTTGGAGTCAGCTTTCTTT.

This clonotype was counted a few times. This sequence joins TRBV4-1 and TRBJ1-2; perhaps TRBD1 as D (6 bases). The germline V gene encodes CDR1 MGHRA and CDR2 YSYEKL. The V end was cut by 1 base, the J end by 7 bases, with 22 bases between. This CDR3 is 17 amino acids long. The CDR3 is CASSQGILTGLVSGYTF. CDR3 coding DNA: TGCGCCAGCAGCCAAGGGATTTTAACAGGGTTAGTCTCTGGCTACACCTTC.

This sequence joins TRBV24-1 and TRBJ1-2; TRBD1 agrees at 8 bases. V was pared by 4 bases and J by 5 bases, with 2 bases of the junction left unmatched. The CDR3 runs to 13 residues. Germline values: CDR1 KGHDR, CDR2 SFDVKD. CDR3 protein: CATSERQGYGYTF. For the CDR3, the DNA is TGTGCCACCAGTGAAAGACAGGGGTATGGCTACACCTTC.

This clonotype was observed many times. The V and J genes are TRBV27 and TRBJ1-1, with 8 positions matching TRBD1. The germline CDR1 and CDR2 sequences are MNHEY and SMNVEV (reference sequence). This CDR3 contains 13 residues. Trimming removed 7 bases from V and 4 bases from J; junction bases left unmatched: 5. The CDR3 DNA reads as TGTGCCAGCAAACAGGGGGAGGGCACTGAAGCTTTCTTT. It codes for CASKQGEGTEAFF.

This clonotype has just one count. A much larger clone is a single base away; this may be a read error. This chain links TRBV5-1 with TRBJ1-1; 7 bases align to TRBD1. The CDR3 loop spans 14 amino acids. Germline CDR1 SGHRS, CDR2 YFSETQ. V was pared by 7 bases and J by 3 bases, with 9 bases of the junction left unmatched. The CDR3 is CASRWGQSYTEAFF. CDR3 DNA: TGCGCCAGCCGCTGGGGACAGTCCTACACTGAAGCTTTCTTT.

This clonotype was counted at least ten times. The chain carries TRBV6-1 and TRBJ1-2; D gene ambiguous. The CDR3 totals 15 residues. Trimming cost V 7 bases and J 9 bases, with 24 bases left between them. From germline, CDR1 is MNHNS and CDR2 SASEGT. The CDR3: CASTRNFDERYSYTF. The CDR3 DNA follows: TGTGCCAGCACCAGAAACTTTGACGAACGATATAGCTACACCTTC.

This clonotype was detected many times. As DNA, the CDR3 is TGTGCCATCAGTGAAGGAGCGAGGGCGAACGGCTACACCTTC. It yields the protein CAISEGARANGYTF. The chain employs TRBV10-3 and TRBJ1-2; no reliable D call. The V end was cut by 3 bases, the J end by 8 bases, with 16 bases between. Germline V lookup: CDR1 ENHRY, CDR2 SYGVKD. CDR3 size: 14 residues.

This clonotype came up many times. The chain recombines TRBV20-1 with TRBJ1-1; TRBD1 might be the D (6 bases). This CDR3 region has 17 residues. Trimming cost V 5 bases and J 0 bases, with 22 bases left between them. The germline V gene has CDR1 DFQATT and CDR2 SNEGSKA (reference sequence). The CDR3 DNA is TGCAGTGCTGGGAGGCCAGGGGCAGCGCTAATGAACACTGAAGCTTTCTTT. Residues: CSAGRPGAALMNTEAFF.

This clonotype showed up many times. The chain combines TRBV15 with TRBJ2-2; weak D call: TRBD2 (6 bases). The germline V gene has CDR1 LNHNV and CDR2 YYDKDF (reference sequence). The CDR3 covers 15 residues. The V end lost 5 bases, the J end lost 5 bases, and 15 bases lay between the germline ends. The DNA of the CDR3 is TGTGCCACCAGCTCGAGCGGGCGGCTAACCGGGGAGCTGTTTTTT. This encodes CATSSSGRLTGELFF. The variable domain in full, completed from reference TRBV15 and TRBJ2-2, reads DAMVIQNPRYQVTQFGKPVTLSCSQTLNHNVMYWYQQKSSQAPKLLFHYYDKDFNNEADTPDNFQSRRPNTSFCFLDIRSPGLGDTAMYLCATSSSGRLTGELFFGEGSRLTVL.